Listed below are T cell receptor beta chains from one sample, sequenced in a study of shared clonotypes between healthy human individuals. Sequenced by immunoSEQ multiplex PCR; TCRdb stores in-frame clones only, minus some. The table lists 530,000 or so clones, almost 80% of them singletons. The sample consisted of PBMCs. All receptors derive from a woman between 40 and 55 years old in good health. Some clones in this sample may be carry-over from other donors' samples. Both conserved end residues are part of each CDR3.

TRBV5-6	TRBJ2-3	CASSLPRLARHTRTQYF
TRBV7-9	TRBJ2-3	CASSAGADRVPQYF
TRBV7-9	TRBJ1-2	CASSSSGQGIAGYTF
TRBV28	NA	CASSVTAYEQYF
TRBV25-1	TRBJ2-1	CASSRSGAGLRGYEQFF
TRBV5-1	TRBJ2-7	CASSPWMATPSPEQYF
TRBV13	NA	CASSLGSASGRVSYEQYF
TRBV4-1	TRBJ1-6	CASSQDGGLSYNSPLHF
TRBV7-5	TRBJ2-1	CVRSLVRTLGPNEQFF
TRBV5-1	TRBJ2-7	CASSSPDRSSYEQYF
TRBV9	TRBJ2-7	CASSVAESSYEQYF
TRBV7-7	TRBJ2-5	CASSYGQSQETQYF
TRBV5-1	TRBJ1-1	CASSLRPSQSNTEAFF
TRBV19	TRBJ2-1	CASSPLADYFQQFF
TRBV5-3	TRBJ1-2	CARSSPGRGWGYTF
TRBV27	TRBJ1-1	CASTLNRGNTEAFF
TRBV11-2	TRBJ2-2	CASSLFRGPDGELFF
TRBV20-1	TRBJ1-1	CSQVNTEAFF
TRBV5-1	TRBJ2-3	CASSLSSGIYTDTQYF
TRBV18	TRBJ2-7	CASSPRDGPYEQYF
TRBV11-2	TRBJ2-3	CASSYGTLSGRRADTQYF
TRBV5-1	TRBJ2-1	CATAGVGGNEQFF
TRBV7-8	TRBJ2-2	CASSLQGAGAGELFF
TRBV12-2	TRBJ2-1	CASRLGPTGRPPYNEQFF
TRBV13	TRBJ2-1	CASSFGPRDEQFF
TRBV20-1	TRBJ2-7	CSASGTHEQYF
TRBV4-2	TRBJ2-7	CASSQGRTSGRVYEQYF
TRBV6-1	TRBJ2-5	CASSDIQGRYQETQYF
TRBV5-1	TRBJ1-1	CASSSSGFPEAFF
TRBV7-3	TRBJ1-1	CASSLRRNTEAFF
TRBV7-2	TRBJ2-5	CASSLARREAQYF
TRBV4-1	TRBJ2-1	CASSQEGGTSQFF
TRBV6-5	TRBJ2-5	CASSLAGGGETQYF
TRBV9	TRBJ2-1	CASSVGLAGVSYNEQFF
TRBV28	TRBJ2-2	CASSLGQTGELFF
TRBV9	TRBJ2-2	CASSAAGTRGDAGTGELFF
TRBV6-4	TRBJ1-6	CASSREGINSPLHF
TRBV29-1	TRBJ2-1	CSAASEYNEQFF
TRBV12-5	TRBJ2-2	CASAPTGESGELFF
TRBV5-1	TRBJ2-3	CASSFASGSDTQYF
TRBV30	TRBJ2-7	CAWSPRPSYEQYF
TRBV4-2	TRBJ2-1	CASSRGGEGYNEQFF
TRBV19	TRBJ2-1	CASSSLLAGGSYNEQFF
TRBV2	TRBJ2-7	CASCLGYEQYF
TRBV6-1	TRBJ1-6	CASSESGGEPRSPLHF
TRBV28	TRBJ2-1	CASSLYSPPNEQFF
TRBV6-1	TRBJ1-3	CASSDIAWNTIYF